The 20 T cell receptor beta chains below come from one sample, sequenced in a study of blood T cell repertoires in COVID-19. Method: immunoSEQ multiplex PCR; TCRdb's copy keeps in-frame clones and lacks some. The sample has more than 65,000 clones; roughly 87% are singletons. Sequencing was carried out using peripheral blood. The receptors were gathered from a woman aged 80 or older with acute or convalescent COVID-19.

This clone was detected a few times. This chain joins TRBV4-2 and TRBJ1-2; D possibly corresponds to TRBD1 (6 bases). The CDR3 extends over 14 amino acids. Germline V gives CDR1 LGHNA, CDR2 YNFKEQ. V was pared by 0 bases and J by 5 bases, with 10 bases between. The CDR3 is CASSQDQDRYGYTF. DNA for the CDR3: TGTGCCAGCAGCCAAGATCAGGACAGATATGGCTACACCTTC.

The chain carries TRBV14 and TRBJ2-7; D unclear. V was trimmed by 0 bases and J by 2 bases, leaving 14 bases between them. There are 16 residues in the CDR3. Looked up from germline, CDR1 is SGHDN and CDR2 is FVKESK. The CDR3 DNA reads as TGTGCCAGCAGCCAAGATCCTCCTAGTCCCCCCTACGAGCAGTACTTC. Residues: CASSQDPPSPPYEQYF.

This chain joins TRBV14 and TRBJ1-1; tentative D call: TRBD1 (5 bases). With 3 bases removed from V and 7 bases from J, the gap between germline ends came to 12 bases. Germline CDR1 SGHDN, CDR2 FVKESK. There are 13 residues in the CDR3. This chain's CDR3 is CASSQNWGGEAFF. In nucleotides, the CDR3 is TGTGCCAGCAGCCAGAATTGGGGGGGTGAAGCTTTCTTT.

The chain is built from TRBV7-6 and TRBJ2-3; TRBD2 matches at 9 bases. J gave up 2 bases and V 5 bases, and 8 bases lay outside the gene matches. The germline gives CDR1 SGHVS, CDR2 FNYEAQ. The CDR3 length is 16 residues. CDR3 residues: CASSPRLAVYTDTQYF. The CDR3, as DNA: TGTGCCAGCAGCCCAAGACTAGCGGTATACACAGATACGCAGTATTTT.

This chain joins TRBV28 and TRBJ1-3, with 10 positions matching TRBD1. The V segment lost 6 bases and the J segment 2 bases; nucleotides outside the gene matches: 16. Germline V gene sequence: CDR1 MDHEN, CDR2 SYDVKM. There are 19 residues in the CDR3. CDR3 DNA: TGTGCCAGCAGACCCCCCGGGACAGGGGCCCTCCTTGCTGGAAACACCATATATTTT. Translation: CASRPPGTGALLAGNTIYF.

The J gene is TRBJ2-2, the V gene TRBV29-1; TRBD1 might be the D (6 bases). This CDR3 is built from 13 residues. In germline, CDR1 is SQVTM, CDR2 ANQGSEA. The V end was cut by 4 bases, the J end by 5 bases, with 11 bases between. DNA of the CDR3: TGCAGCGTTGCCGAGGGGGAAACCGGGGAGCTGTTTTTT. Translation: CSVAEGETGELFF.

The V call is TRBV4-1, the J call TRBJ1-2; possible D gene TRBD1, 6 bases. The germline V gene encodes CDR1 MGHRA and CDR2 YSYEKL. This CDR3 comprises 17 residues. V was pared by 4 bases and J by 3 bases, with 21 bases between. The CDR3 DNA reads as TGCGCCAGCAGCCCGGTTGGCAGGGGCGTGCTGGACTATGGCTACACCTTC. Translating it yields CASSPVGRGVLDYGYTF.

This clone has a handful of counts. The rearrangement joins TRBV2 to TRBJ2-1; 15 bases are a match to TRBD2. Germline trimming cut 5 bases from V and 9 bases from J; bases unmatched to any gene: 2. Germline lookup yields CDR1 SNHLY and CDR2 FYNNEI. This CDR3 comprises 14 residues. CDR3 region: CASSLGLAGGEQFF. CDR3 sequence (DNA): TGTGCCAGCAGTTTGGGACTAGCGGGAGGTGAGCAGTTCTTC.

A remark on this clone: One end of the junction is discordant with germline, which a read error may explain. This sequence joins TRBV9 and TRBJ2-1; a possible D gene is TRBD2 (8 bases). The CDR3 spans 20 residues. Per the germline V gene, CDR1 is SGDLS and CDR2 is YYNGEE. CDR3 nucleotide sequence: TGTGCTAGCAGCCCTCGGGAGGGGACAGTAGGGACTAGGGGCCTCTCGGAGCAGTTCTTC. As protein: CASSPREGTVGTRGLSEQFF.

The J gene is TRBJ2-2, the V gene TRBV5-6, with TRBD2 matching 7 bases. V gave up 0 bases and J gave up 1 base; unmatched junction bases: 3. The germline V gene has CDR1 SGHDT and CDR2 YYEEEE. The CDR3 is made up of 16 amino acids. The DNA of the CDR3 is TGTGCCAGCAGCTTGGGTCTAGCGGTGAACACCGGGGAGCTGTTTTTT. Amino acids: CASSLGLAVNTGELFF. The full variable domain, completed using reference TRBV5-6 and TRBJ2-2, is DAGVTQSPTHLIKTRGQQVTLRCSPKSGHDTVSWYQQALGQGPQFIFQYYEEEERQRGNFPDRFSGHQFPNYSSELNVNALLLGDSALYLCASSLGLAVNTGELFFGEGSRLTVL.

This chain connects TRBV2 to TRBJ1-1; a possible D gene is TRBD1 (6 bases). V lost 6 bases to trimming and J lost 0 bases, with 11 bases between them. Germline V gene sequence: CDR1 SNHLY, CDR2 FYNNEI. The CDR3 spans 14 residues. The CDR3 sequence: CASRKGHMNTEAFF. CDR3 bases: TGTGCCAGCAGGAAGGGACACATGAACACTGAAGCTTTCTTT. The variable domain in full, with the rest retrieved from reference TRBV2 and TRBJ1-1, is EPEVTQTPSHQVTQMGQEVILRCVPISNHLYFYWYRQILGQKVEFLVSFYNNEISEKSEIFDDQFSVERPDGSNFTLKIRSTKLEDSAMYFCASRKGHMNTEAFFGQGTRLTVV.

The V gene is TRBV5-5, the J gene TRBJ2-4, with 11 nucleotides matching TRBD1. This CDR3 comprises 12 residues. V dropped 4 bases and J dropped 16; count of bases not matched to a gene: 7. Looked up from germline, CDR1 is SGHKS and CDR2 is YYEKEE (reference sequence). DNA for the CDR3: TGTGCCAGCAGCAGGACAGGGGGCGGCCTCTACTTC. Protein: CASSRTGGGLYF.

The CDR3 nucleotides are TGTGCCAGCAGCTTAGCTCCGTACGAGCAGTACTTC. It yields the protein CASSLAPYEQYF. The chain carries TRBV7-9 and TRBJ2-7; no firm D call. The V and J ends lost 0 bases and 4 bases respectively, with 4 bases between them. The length of the CDR3 is 12 residues. Per the germline V gene, CDR1 is SEHNR and CDR2 is FQNEAQ (reference sequence).

This chain links TRBV6-6 with TRBJ2-7; 7 bases are shared with TRBD1. The CDR3 covers 13 residues. Germline V CDR1 and CDR2: MNHNY, SVGAGI (reference sequence). V gave up 6 bases and J gave up 5 bases; unmatched junction bases: 7. The DNA for the CDR3 is TGTGCCAGCAGGCAAGGGGGCAGAAACGAGCAGTACTTC. Its protein is CASRQGGRNEQYF.

The chain carries TRBV6-2 or TRBV6-3 and TRBJ1-2, with D possibly being TRBD1 (6 bases). Germline CDR1 and CDR2: MNHEY and SVGEGT. Trimming left V 2 bases short and J 5 bases short, with 12 bases between. This CDR3 region has 14 residues. The CDR3 nucleotides read TGTGCCAGCAGTTACGGGGACAAGTGGTATGGCTACACCTTC. Translation: CASSYGDKWYGYTF.

This chain joins TRBV18 and TRBJ2-5, with D possibly matching TRBD2 (5 bases). There are 16 residues in the CDR3. Per the germline V gene, CDR1 is KGHSH and CDR2 is LQKENI. V was trimmed by 3 bases and J by 5 bases, leaving 19 bases between them. CDR3 in amino acids: CASSPIRGLAWETQYF. The CDR3 nucleotides read TGTGCCAGCTCACCTATTAGAGGGCTAGCTTGGGAGACCCAGTACTTC.

The J gene is TRBJ2-7, the V gene TRBV27; 12 positions agree with TRBD1. V was pared by 6 bases and J by 4 bases, with 4 bases of the junction left unmatched. This CDR3 has 14 amino acids. CDR1 is MNHEY and CDR2 is SMNVEV in the germline V gene (reference sequence). In DNA form, the CDR3 reads TGTGCCAGCAGCCCGGGACAGGGGGCATACGAGCAGTACTTC. Encoded protein: CASSPGQGAYEQYF.

This chain connects TRBV5-1 to TRBJ1-4; 10 nucleotides line up with TRBD1. This CDR3 is built from 17 residues. The ends lost 0 bases at V and 7 bases at J; junction bases unmatched: 9. Germline CDR1 is SGHRS and CDR2 is YFSETQ. The CDR3 protein is CASSLDGTGDRREKLFF. The CDR3 coding sequence is TGCGCCAGCAGCTTGGATGGGACAGGGGACCGACGTGAAAAACTGTTTTTT.

The chain uses TRBV6-5 and TRBJ2-1, with 15 positions matching TRBD2. CDR1 is MNHEY, CDR2 SVGAGI, per germline. V was pared by 5 bases and J by 14 bases, with 10 bases of the junction left unmatched. The CDR3 consists of 15 residues. CDR3 sequence reads: CASSPRAGLAGGEFF. Here the CDR3 DNA reads TGTGCCAGCAGTCCCCGGGCGGGACTAGCGGGAGGCGAGTTCTTC.

The chain links TRBV7-8 to TRBJ2-5, with 7 nucleotides matching TRBD2. Germline trimming cut 4 bases from V and 2 bases from J; bases unmatched to any gene: 10. Germline V lookup: CDR1 SGHVS, CDR2 FQNEAQ. The CDR3 runs 16 residues. The CDR3 region is CASSSSGTNQQETQYF. Here the CDR3 DNA reads TGTGCCAGCAGCTCGTCCGGGACTAACCAACAAGAGACCCAGTACTTC.